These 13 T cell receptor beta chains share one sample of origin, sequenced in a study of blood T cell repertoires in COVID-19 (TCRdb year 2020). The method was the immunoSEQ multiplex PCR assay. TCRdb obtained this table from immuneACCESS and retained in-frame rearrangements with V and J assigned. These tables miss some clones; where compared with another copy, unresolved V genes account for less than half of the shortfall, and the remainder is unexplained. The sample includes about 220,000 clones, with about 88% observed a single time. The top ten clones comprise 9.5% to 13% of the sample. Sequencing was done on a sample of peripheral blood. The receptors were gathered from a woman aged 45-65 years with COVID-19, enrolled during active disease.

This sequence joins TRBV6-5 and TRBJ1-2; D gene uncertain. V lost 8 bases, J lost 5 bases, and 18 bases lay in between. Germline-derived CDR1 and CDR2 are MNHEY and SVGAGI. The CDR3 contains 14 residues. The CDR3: CASFPGEAHYGYTF. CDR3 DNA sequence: TGTGCCAGCTTTCCCGGGGAGGCCCATTATGGCTACACCTTC.

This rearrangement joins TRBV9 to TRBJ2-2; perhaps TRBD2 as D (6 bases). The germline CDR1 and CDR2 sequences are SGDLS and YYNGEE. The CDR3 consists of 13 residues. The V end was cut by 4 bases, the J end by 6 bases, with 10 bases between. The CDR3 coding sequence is TGTGCCAGCAGCCCCTGGAGGGCCGGGGAGCTGTTTTTT. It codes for CASSPWRAGELFF.

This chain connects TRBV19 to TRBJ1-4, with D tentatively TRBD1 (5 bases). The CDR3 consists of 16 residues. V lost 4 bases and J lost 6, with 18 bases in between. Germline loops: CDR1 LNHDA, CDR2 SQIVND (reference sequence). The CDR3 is CASSTPRNRGYEKLFF. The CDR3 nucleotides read TGTGCCAGTAGTACCCCGCGCAACCGGGGGTATGAAAAACTGTTTTTT. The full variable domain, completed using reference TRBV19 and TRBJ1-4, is DGGITQSPKYLFRKEGQNVTLSCEQNLNHDAMYWYRQDPGQGLRLIYYSQIVNDFQKGDIAEGYSVSREKKESFPLTVTSAQKNPTAFYLCASSTPRNRGYEKLFFGSGTQLSVL.

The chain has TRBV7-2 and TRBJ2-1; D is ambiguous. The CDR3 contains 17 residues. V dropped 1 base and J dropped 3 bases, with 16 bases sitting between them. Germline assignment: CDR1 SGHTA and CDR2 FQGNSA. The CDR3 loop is CASSLVPSGGFYNEQFF. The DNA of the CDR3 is TGTGCCAGCAGCTTAGTCCCTAGTGGCGGATTCTACAATGAGCAGTTCTTC. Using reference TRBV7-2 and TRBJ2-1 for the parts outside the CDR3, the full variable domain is GAGVSQSPSNKVTEKGKDVELRCDPISGHTALYWYRQSLGQGLEFLIYFQGNSAPDKSGLPSDRFSAERTGGSVSTLTIQRTQQEDSAVYLCASSLVPSGGFYNEQFFGPGTRLTVL.

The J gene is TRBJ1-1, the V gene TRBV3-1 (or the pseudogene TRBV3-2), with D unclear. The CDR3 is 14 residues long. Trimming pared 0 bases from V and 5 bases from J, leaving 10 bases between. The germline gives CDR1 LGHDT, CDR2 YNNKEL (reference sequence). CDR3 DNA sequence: TGTGCCAGCAGCCAAGATGGCAGGTGGACTGAAGCTTTCTTT. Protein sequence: CASSQDGRWTEAFF.

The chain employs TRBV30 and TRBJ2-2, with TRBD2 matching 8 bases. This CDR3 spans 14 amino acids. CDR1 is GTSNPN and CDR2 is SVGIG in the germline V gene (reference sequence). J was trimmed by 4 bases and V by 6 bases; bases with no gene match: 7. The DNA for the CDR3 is TGTGCCTGTACCGGGACTAGGTTCACCGGGGAGCTGTTTTTT. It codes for CACTGTRFTGELFF.

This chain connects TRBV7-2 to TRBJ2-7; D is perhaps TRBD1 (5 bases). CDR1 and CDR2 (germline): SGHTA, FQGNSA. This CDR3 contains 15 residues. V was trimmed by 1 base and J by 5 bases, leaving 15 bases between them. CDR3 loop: CASSLDGWQGNEQYF. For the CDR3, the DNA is TGTGCCAGCAGCTTAGACGGTTGGCAGGGAAACGAGCAGTACTTC. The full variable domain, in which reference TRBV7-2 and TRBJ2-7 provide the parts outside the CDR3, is GAGVSQSPSNKVTEKGKDVELRCDPISGHTALYWYRQSLGQGLEFLIYFQGNSAPDKSGLPSDRFSAERTGGSVSTLTIQRTQQEDSAVYLCASSLDGWQGNEQYFGPGTRLTVT.

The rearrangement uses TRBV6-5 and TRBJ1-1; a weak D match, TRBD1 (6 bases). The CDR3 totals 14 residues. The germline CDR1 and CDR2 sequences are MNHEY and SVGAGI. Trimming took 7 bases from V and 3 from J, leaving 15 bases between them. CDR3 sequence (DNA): TGTGCCAGCATCCCACTCAACAGGGACACTGAAGCTTTCTTT. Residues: CASIPLNRDTEAFF.

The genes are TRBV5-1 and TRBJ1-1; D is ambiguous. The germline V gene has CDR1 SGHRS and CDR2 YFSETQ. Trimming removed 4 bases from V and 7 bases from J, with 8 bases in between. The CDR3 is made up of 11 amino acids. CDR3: CASSRGREAFF. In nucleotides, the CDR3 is TGCGCCAGCAGCCGTGGCCGTGAAGCTTTCTTT.

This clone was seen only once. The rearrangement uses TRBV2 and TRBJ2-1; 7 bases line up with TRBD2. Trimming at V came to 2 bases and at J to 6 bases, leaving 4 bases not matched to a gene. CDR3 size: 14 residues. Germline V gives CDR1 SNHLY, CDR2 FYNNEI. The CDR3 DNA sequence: TGTGCCAGCAGTGAACCCACGGGGGGCAATGAGCAGTTCTTC. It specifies CASSEPTGGNEQFF. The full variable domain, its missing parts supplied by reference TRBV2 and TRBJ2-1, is EPEVTQTPSHQVTQMGQEVILRCVPISNHLYFYWYRQILGQKVEFLVSFYNNEISEKSEIFDDQFSVERPDGSNFTLKIRSTKLEDSAMYFCASSEPTGGNEQFFGPGTRLTVL.

Here the CDR3 reads CASSYTNRGGYTF. CDR3 DNA: TGTGCCAGCAGTTACACAAACAGGGGTGGCTACACCTTC. The V call is TRBV6-5, the J call TRBJ1-2; 7 positions agree with TRBD1. The V gene end was trimmed by 2 bases and the J gene end by 7 bases; junction bases not matched to a gene: 4. CDR1 and CDR2 (germline): MNHEY, SVGAGI. The CDR3 covers 13 residues.

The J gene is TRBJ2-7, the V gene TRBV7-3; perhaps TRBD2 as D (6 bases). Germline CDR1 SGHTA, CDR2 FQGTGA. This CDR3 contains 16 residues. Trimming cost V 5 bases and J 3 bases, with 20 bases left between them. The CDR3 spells CASSPSPAGRFYEQYF. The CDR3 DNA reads TGTGCCAGCAGCCCGAGCCCCGCGGGAAGATTCTACGAGCAGTACTTC.

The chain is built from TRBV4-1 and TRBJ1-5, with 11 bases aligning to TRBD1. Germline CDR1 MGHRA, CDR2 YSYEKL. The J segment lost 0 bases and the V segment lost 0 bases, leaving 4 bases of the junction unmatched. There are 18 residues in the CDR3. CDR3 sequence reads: CASSQEQDRGLSNQPQHF. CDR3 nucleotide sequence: TGCGCCAGCAGCCAAGAACAGGACAGGGGGCTTAGCAATCAGCCCCAGCATTTT.